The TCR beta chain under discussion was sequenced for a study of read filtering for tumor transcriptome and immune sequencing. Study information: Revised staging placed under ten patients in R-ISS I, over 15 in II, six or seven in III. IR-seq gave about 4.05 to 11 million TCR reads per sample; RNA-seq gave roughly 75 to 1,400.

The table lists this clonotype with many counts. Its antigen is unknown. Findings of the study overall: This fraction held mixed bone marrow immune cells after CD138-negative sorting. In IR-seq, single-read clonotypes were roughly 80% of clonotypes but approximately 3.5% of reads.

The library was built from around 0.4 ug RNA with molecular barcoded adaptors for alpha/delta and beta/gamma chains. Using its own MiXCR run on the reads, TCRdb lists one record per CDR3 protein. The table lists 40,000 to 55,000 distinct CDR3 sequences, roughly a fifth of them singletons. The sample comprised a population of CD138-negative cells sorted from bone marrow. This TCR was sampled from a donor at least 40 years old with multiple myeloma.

The CDR3 coding sequence is TGTGCCAGCAGCTCATACCAAACCGGGGAGCTGTTTTTT. This gives the protein CASSSYQTGELFF. The gene calls are TRBV11-2 and TRBJ2-2; D is unresolved. CDR3 length equals 13 residues. Germline-derived CDR1 and CDR2 are SGHAT and FQNNGV. The V and J ends lost 4 bases and 5 bases respectively, with 8 bases between them.